This T cell receptor (beta chain) appears in the sequencing data of a study of TIL therapy for anti-PD-1-resistant metastatic lung cancer. Overall study context: Patients had a median age of 54 years (range about 38-85). Most patients had lung adenocarcinoma; several tumors were EGFR-mutant, two ALK-rearranged; half smoked currently or formerly.

The libraries were made with immunoSEQ v3. Libraries were sequenced to around 2 million read pairs (survey) or roughly 4.5-6.5 million (deep). The protocol was immunoSEQ multiplex PCR, while the TCRdb copy is restricted to in-frame clones and leaves out a portion. The sample has fewer than 15,000 clones; 66% are singletons. Indicated time point: pre-treatment sample, taken before nivolumab and TIL therapy. Tumor tissue came from excised metastases, mostly pleural nodules or supraclavicular lymph nodes. This clone was recorded a few times. J was trimmed by 6 bases and V by 2 bases; bases with no gene match: 9. Germline lookup yields CDR1 KGHSH and CDR2 LQKENI. The CDR3 runs 15 residues.

The TCR comes from a woman between 25 and 80 years old with non-small cell lung cancer. The sequencing used tumor tissue, collected at baseline. V usage is TRBV18 and J usage is TRBJ2-7; the match to TRBD2 covers 8 bases. The CDR3 sequence is CASSPGTGGPGEQYF. The CDR3, as DNA: TGTGCCAGCTCACCAGGGACGGGGGGGCCGGGCGAGCAGTACTTC.